These 6 T cell receptor beta chains were all obtained from the same sample, sequenced in a study of T-cell memory formation after mild COVID-19. TCRdb called the 5' RACE reads again in MiXCR, with one record for every CDR3 protein. The sample holds about 340,000 distinct CDR3 sequences, roughly 15% seen once. The sequencing sample was made of PBMCs or a T cell subset sorted from them (not recorded which). These receptors were taken from a man in his late teens or twenties who had mild COVID-19 (a few samples of this study predate the infection). Cell type and time point are not known.

This clonotype came up many times. CDR3 residues: CASSLAPGEQYF. For the CDR3, the DNA is TGCGCCAGCAGCTTGGCCCCAGGGGAGCAGTACTTC. The chain employs TRBV5-1 and TRBJ2-7; D is perhaps TRBD1 (5 bases). This CDR3 is built from 12 residues. Trimming took 0 bases from V and 7 from J, leaving 8 bases between them. CDR1 and CDR2 (germline): SGHRS, YFSETQ.

This clonotype was counted a few times. V gene TRBV21-1 combines with J gene TRBJ1-6; the table's D call, TRBD1, was not checked against the DNA. TRBV21-1 is annotated as a pseudogene. CDR3 length: 14 amino acids. The DNA of the CDR3 is TGTGCCAGCAGAGGGGTTAATTGGGATTCACCCCTCCACTTT. This sequence encodes CASRGVNWDSPLHF.

In its sample, this clonotype was seen a few times. The genes are TRBV3-1 and TRBJ2-5, with D maybe TRBD2 (5 bases). The ends were cut back, 3 bases at V and 0 bases at J, with 11 bases in the middle. Germline-derived CDR1 and CDR2 are LGHDT and YNNKEL (reference sequence). This CDR3 contains 15 residues. Here the CDR3 DNA reads TGTGCCAGCAGCCACCTAGCTGCGTACCAAGAGACCCAGTACTTC. This gives the protein CASSHLAAYQETQYF.

V usage is TRBV10-2 and J usage is TRBJ1-1, with 10 bases matching TRBD1. Trimming took 6 bases from V and 10 from J; bases not matched to a gene: 14. The CDR3 length is 15 residues. The germline V gene encodes CDR1 WSHSY and CDR2 SAAADI. CDR3 bases: TGCGCCAGCAGGGATACCGGGACAGGGGTACCCGCAGCTTTCTTT. It specifies CASRDTGTGVPAAFF.

This clonotype was observed a few times. The chain uses TRBV12-3 or TRBV12-4 and TRBJ2-1, with TRBD2 as a possible D gene (5 bases). V was clipped by 6 bases and J by 5 bases, with 17 bases between them. The CDR3 has 15 residues. As DNA, the CDR3 is TGTGCCAGCAGGCAGACCCCACCGGGGAACAATGAGCAGTTCTTC. This encodes CASRQTPPGNNEQFF.

The rearrangement uses TRBV12-3 or TRBV12-4 and TRBJ1-3; D is perhaps TRBD1 (5 bases). Trimming left V 8 bases short and J 3 bases short, with 11 bases between. There are 13 residues in the CDR3. This CDR3 is CASHPGFGNTIYF. DNA for the CDR3: TGTGCCAGCCATCCAGGGTTTGGAAACACCATATATTTT.